Below are 27 T cell receptor beta chains sequenced from a single sample in a study of blood T cell repertoires in COVID-19 (dated by TCRdb to the early 2020s). Library generation was performed with the immunoSEQ multiplex PCR assay. Not all clones reach the TCRdb copy of this immuneACCESS table, which keeps in-frame sequences only. Checked studies attribute under half of the gap to unresolved V genes and leave the rest unexplained. For this sample the table gives roughly 440,000 clones, of which approximately 88% were detected only once. The ten largest clones capture roughly 12% of the sample. Source material: peripheral blood. These receptors originate from a woman aged 50 to 65 with COVID-19, enrolled during active disease.

The V and J genes are TRBV4-2 and TRBJ2-7, with 8 bases that match TRBD2. V trimming: 4 bases; J trimming: 7 bases; junction bases outside the gene matches: 12. The CDR3 loop spans 15 amino acids. Germline CDR1 LGHNA, CDR2 YNFKEQ. The CDR3 DNA reads TGTGCCAGCAGCCCCGAAAGACGGGGGGGCGAGGAGCAGTACTTC. Its protein product is CASSPERRGGEEQYF.

J is TRBJ1-1 and V is TRBV29-1, with D perhaps matching TRBD1 (6 bases). The CDR3 runs 13 residues. V was shortened by 7 bases and J by 1 base, with 13 bases between the two germline ends. Germline V CDR1 and CDR2: SQVTM, ANQGSEA. CDR3 amino acids: CSGLGQTNTEAFF. CDR3 DNA: TGCAGCGGGCTCGGACAGACGAACACTGAAGCTTTCTTT.

The CDR3: CASSQMGWTGNEAFF. DNA of the CDR3: TGCGCCAGCAGCCAAATGGGTTGGACAGGGAATGAAGCTTTCTTT. This rearrangement joins TRBV4-1 to TRBJ1-1; 8 bases are shared with TRBD1. Germline V CDR1 and CDR2: MGHRA, YSYEKL. The CDR3 covers 15 residues. V dropped 2 bases and J dropped 7; count of bases not matched to a gene: 9.

About this clone itself: Other DNA sequences of this sample code for an identical CDR3. The chain carries TRBV28 and TRBJ2-7, with D maybe TRBD2 (5 bases). Germline CDR1 MDHEN, CDR2 SYDVKM. V was cut by 2 bases and J by 3 bases, with 5 bases left in between. This CDR3 contains 12 residues. CDR3 amino acids: CASSLAGYEQYF. CDR3 DNA: TGTGCCAGCAGTTTAGCGGGCTACGAGCAGTACTTC.

The V gene is TRBV2, the J gene TRBJ2-3; weak D call: TRBD1 (5 bases). This CDR3 is 13 amino acids long. V dropped 6 bases and J dropped 7 bases, with 14 bases sitting between them. Germline CDR1 and CDR2: SNHLY and FYNNEI. The CDR3 loop reads CASRPSPGYTQYF. The CDR3 DNA sequence: TGTGCCAGCAGACCCTCCCCAGGGTATACGCAGTATTTT.

The chain combines TRBV10-3 with TRBJ2-3; weak D call: TRBD1 (5 bases). V was cut by 2 bases and J by 0 bases, with 9 bases left in between. The CDR3 loop spans 15 amino acids. Germline V gives CDR1 ENHRY, CDR2 SYGVKD. The CDR3 bases are TGTGCCATCAGTGAGGACAGATCTAGCACAGATACGCAGTATTTT. Translated: CAISEDRSSTDTQYF.

The chain carries TRBV18 and TRBJ1-5; 8 bases are a match to TRBD1. Trimming cost V 3 bases and J 7 bases; bases outside gene matches: 8. Germline loops: CDR1 KGHSH, CDR2 LQKENI. This CDR3 spans 15 amino acids. CDR3 bases: TGTGCCAGCTCACCGGCAGGGGGCCTTGACCAGCCCCAGCATTTT. The encoded protein is CASSPAGGLDQPQHF. Full variable domain (missing parts from reference TRBV18 and TRBJ1-5): NAGVMQNPRHLVRRRGQEARLRCSPMKGHSHVYWYRQLPEEGLKFMVYLQKENIIDESGMPKERFSAEFPKEGPSILRIQQVVRGDSAAYFCASSPAGGLDQPQHFGDGTRLSIL.

The sample holds one count of this clone. V is TRBV29-1 and J is TRBJ2-1; 8 bases fit TRBD1. This CDR3 comprises 19 residues. Germline CDR1 reads SQVTM; CDR2 reads ANQGSEA. The ends lost 0 bases at V and 0 bases at J; junction bases unmatched: 13. The DNA of the CDR3 is TGCAGCGTTGAAGAAAAGACAGGGGTAATCCTTAGCTCCTACAATGAGCAGTTCTTC. It yields the protein CSVEEKTGVILSSYNEQFF.

This clone was recorded only once. This chain uses TRBV2 with TRBJ2-1, with D tentatively TRBD1 (5 bases). CDR3 length equals 13 residues. CDR1 is SNHLY and CDR2 is FYNNEI in the germline V gene. Trimming stripped 5 bases from V and 8 bases from J, with 13 bases between. In DNA, the CDR3 is TGTGCCAGCAGTCAGGGCCTCACATATGAGCAGTTCTTC. As protein: CASSQGLTYEQFF.

The V and J genes are TRBV6-5 and TRBJ2-1; TRBD2 agrees at 13 bases. CDR3 size: 15 residues. Trimming cost V 5 bases and J 5 bases; bases outside gene matches: 3. Germline loops: CDR1 MNHEY, CDR2 SVGAGI. CDR3 loop: CASSTSGGANNEQFF. For the CDR3, the DNA is TGTGCCAGCAGTACTAGCGGGGGGGCCAACAATGAGCAGTTCTTC.

V is TRBV27 and J is TRBJ2-2, with D unclear. Germline V lookup: CDR1 MNHEY, CDR2 SMNVEV (reference sequence). The germline V and J ends were trimmed by 6 bases and 5 bases, with 13 bases remaining between them. The CDR3 contains 14 residues. CDR3 sequence: CASSAGAGTGELFF. As DNA, the CDR3 is TGTGCCAGCAGCGCCGGTGCCGGGACCGGGGAGCTGTTTTTT.

V and J are TRBV4-1 and TRBJ2-2; 7 bases map to TRBD1. Germline CDR1 and CDR2: MGHRA and YSYEKL. Trimming removed 1 base from V and 6 bases from J; junction bases left unmatched: 8. The CDR3 is made up of 16 amino acids. This chain's CDR3 is CASSQGGQPRAGELFF. Written as DNA, the CDR3 is TGCGCCAGCAGCCAAGGGGGACAGCCTCGGGCCGGGGAGCTGTTTTTT.

This sequence joins TRBV19 and TRBJ2-2; a weak D match, TRBD2 (6 bases). CDR1 is LNHDA, CDR2 SQIVND, per germline (reference sequence). The CDR3 extends over 14 amino acids. V was pared by 5 bases and J by 6 bases, with 13 bases between. CDR3: CASSLSWGAGELFF. In DNA form, the CDR3 reads TGTGCCAGTAGTCTCTCGTGGGGGGCCGGGGAGCTGTTTTTT.

J is TRBJ1-4 and V is TRBV30, with TRBD1 matching 7 bases. V shed 2 bases and J 1 base; nucleotides not matched to a gene: 4. CDR1 is GTSNPN, CDR2 SVGIG, per germline (reference sequence). The CDR3 is 15 amino acids. The CDR3 is CAWSLGDRTNEKLFF. CDR3 nucleotide sequence: TGTGCCTGGAGTCTAGGGGACAGAACTAATGAAAAACTGTTTTTT.

This clone was observed a few times. The rearrangement joins TRBV6-6 to TRBJ2-7; TRBD2 is a possible D gene (5 bases). Deletions cut 6 bases from V and 7 bases from J, with 13 bases between. The CDR3 runs 12 residues. CDR1 is MNHNY and CDR2 is SVGAGI in the germline V gene (reference sequence). In nucleotides, the CDR3 is TGTGCCAGCAGCCACGGGGTTGGAGAGCAGTACTTC. This translates into CASSHGVGEQYF.

V and J are TRBV5-1 and TRBJ1-1; no clear D gene. The CDR3 has 15 amino acids. Germline loops: CDR1 SGHRS, CDR2 YFSETQ. V lost 0 bases and J 5 bases, leaving 14 bases between the germline ends. In nucleotides, the CDR3 is TGCGCCAGCAGCTTGGCCCTAGGCAAAAAGACTGAAGCTTTCTTT. Translated: CASSLALGKKTEAFF.

The rearrangement joins TRBV5-6 to TRBJ1-1; D uncertain. This CDR3 has 13 amino acids. Germline V gene sequence: CDR1 SGHDT, CDR2 YYEEEE. Trimming removed 1 base at V and 3 bases at J, with 7 bases between. The CDR3 nucleotides read TGTGCCAGCAGCTTGACAACGTACACTGAAGCTTTCTTT. This codes for CASSLTTYTEAFF. Filled out from reference TRBV5-6 and TRBJ1-1, the complete variable domain reads DAGVTQSPTHLIKTRGQQVTLRCSPKSGHDTVSWYQQALGQGPQFIFQYYEEEERQRGNFPDRFSGHQFPNYSSELNVNALLLGDSALYLCASSLTTYTEAFFGQGTRLTVV.

This rearrangement joins TRBV2 to TRBJ1-2, with D maybe TRBD1 (5 bases). This CDR3 region has 13 residues. CDR1 and CDR2 (germline): SNHLY, FYNNEI. V was shortened by 11 bases and J by 3 bases, with 16 bases between the two germline ends. The CDR3 bases are TGTGCCGGCACCTCGGACACCTACTATGGCTACACCTTC. Translating it yields CAGTSDTYYGYTF.

The chain has TRBV30 and TRBJ2-7; D gene unclear. The V gene lost 5 bases and the J gene lost 0 bases, with 11 bases spanning the gap. CDR1 and CDR2 (germline): GTSNPN, SVGIG (reference sequence). CDR3 size: 13 residues. This CDR3 reads CAWARMNSYEQYF. The CDR3 bases are TGTGCCTGGGCCAGGATGAACTCCTACGAGCAGTACTTC.

The chain combines TRBV19 with TRBJ2-7; D call uncertain. Per germline, CDR1 LNHDA and CDR2 SQIVND (reference sequence). With 2 bases removed from V and 3 bases from J, the gap between germline ends came to 8 bases. The CDR3 totals 13 residues. The CDR3 DNA reads as TGTGCCAGTAGTATAAGCCAGGACTACGAGCAGTACTTC. Encoded protein: CASSISQDYEQYF.

The V and J genes are TRBV5-1 and TRBJ1-1; the D gene is possibly TRBD1 (5 bases). Germline V lookup: CDR1 SGHRS, CDR2 YFSETQ. V lost 5 bases, J lost 3 bases, and 8 bases lay in between. The CDR3 covers 12 residues. The CDR3 sequence: CASSEGDTEAFF. CDR3 bases: TGCGCCAGCAGTGAAGGGGACACTGAAGCTTTCTTT.

The chain joins TRBV2 to TRBJ2-2, with D unresolved. The germline V gene has CDR1 SNHLY and CDR2 FYNNEI. V was cut by 7 bases and J by 3 bases, with 9 bases left in between. The CDR3 loop spans 13 amino acids. CDR3 amino acids: CASILSYTGELFF. The CDR3 DNA follows: TGTGCCAGCATCCTGTCCTACACCGGGGAGCTGTTTTTT.

The rearrangement links TRBV5-1 to TRBJ2-5, with 12 bases fitting TRBD2. Germline values: CDR1 SGHRS, CDR2 YFSETQ. This CDR3 has 18 residues. Trimming cost V 0 bases and J 4 bases; bases outside gene matches: 10. In DNA, the CDR3 is TGCGCCAGCAGCTTGGTCCCTAGCGGGGGGGTCTTTAGAGAGACCCAGTACTTC. It encodes CASSLVPSGGVFRETQYF.

This chain links TRBV9 with TRBJ1-1, with D perhaps matching TRBD1 (5 bases). Germline V gene data show CDR1 as SGDLS and CDR2 as YYNGEE. Trimming took 2 bases from V and 6 from J, leaving 11 bases between them. CDR3 length: 13 amino acids. CDR3 sequence: CASSVGGSAEAFF. CDR3 in DNA: TGTGCCAGCAGCGTGGGGGGGTCCGCTGAAGCTTTCTTT. The variable domain in full, completed from reference TRBV9 and TRBJ1-1, reads DSGVTQTPKHLITATGQRVTLRCSPRSGDLSVYWYQQSLDQGLQFLIQYYNGEERAKGNILERFSAQQFPDLHSELNLSSLELGDSALYFCASSVGGSAEAFFGQGTRLTVV.

The chain recombines TRBV19 with TRBJ1-1; D may be TRBD1 (5 bases). Germline loops: CDR1 LNHDA, CDR2 SQIVND (reference sequence). The CDR3 runs 12 residues. V dropped 8 bases and J dropped 1 base, with 8 bases sitting between them. CDR3 coding DNA: TGTGCCAGTTGGGACTGGAACACTGAAGCTTTCTTT. Encoded protein: CASWDWNTEAFF.

The genes are TRBV7-3 and TRBJ2-3; possibly TRBD2 for D (5 bases). The CDR3 extends over 13 amino acids. V was pared by 5 bases and J by 2 bases, with 8 bases between. CDR1 and CDR2 from the germline V gene are SGHTA and FQGTGA. The CDR3 sequence: CASSLDSTDTQYF. Written as DNA, the CDR3 is TGTGCCAGCAGCCTGGACTCCACAGATACGCAGTATTTT.

This clone was picked up one time. The chain employs TRBV24-1 and TRBJ2-5; the D gene is possibly TRBD2 (6 bases). V was pared by 3 bases and J by 5 bases, with 12 bases between. Germline CDR1 reads KGHDR; CDR2 reads SFDVKD. This CDR3 spans 14 amino acids. The CDR3 is CATSDSTRGETQYF. The CDR3 DNA reads TGTGCCACCAGTGATAGTACCCGGGGGGAGACCCAGTACTTC.